These 5 T cell receptor beta chains were all obtained from the same sample, sequenced in a study of blood T cell repertoires in COVID-19. TCRdb keeps only in-frame clones here, not all; method: immunoSEQ multiplex PCR. In the table there are about 150,000 clones, over 80% of which are singletons. Sequences were obtained from peripheral blood. The receptors stem from a woman aged 45-65 years with acute or convalescent COVID-19.

The chain uses TRBV6-6 and TRBJ2-3; possible D gene TRBD1, 6 bases. Germline CDR1 and CDR2: MNHNY and SVGAGI (reference sequence). V was pared by 2 bases and J by 11 bases, with 14 bases between. There are 13 residues in the CDR3. This CDR3 is CASSYQGGQLQYF. Here the CDR3 DNA reads TGTGCCAGCAGTTACCAGGGTGGACAGCTGCAGTATTTT.

The chain uses TRBV7-2 and TRBJ2-7, with 9 bases identical to TRBD2. V was clipped by 5 bases and J by 0 bases; unmatched bases: 5. The CDR3 spans 15 residues. Germline CDR1 and CDR2: SGHTA and FQGNSA. CDR3 residues: CASSPASGASYEQYF. The CDR3 nucleotides are TGTGCCAGCAGCCCGGCTAGCGGGGCCTCCTACGAGCAGTACTTC.

This sequence joins TRBV6-5 and TRBJ2-2; 10 bases align to TRBD2. Germline CDR1 MNHEY, CDR2 SVGAGI. The J segment lost 7 bases and the V segment lost 6 bases, leaving 8 bases of the junction unmatched. This CDR3 is built from 15 residues. The CDR3: CASRTQASGGGELFF. DNA for the CDR3: TGTGCCAGCAGAACCCAGGCTAGCGGGGGCGGGGAGCTGTTTTTT.

This clone has only one observation. The rearrangement links TRBV19 to TRBJ1-5; the match to TRBD1 covers 9 bases. The CDR3 covers 13 residues. Per the germline V gene, CDR1 is LNHDA and CDR2 is SQIVND (reference sequence). With V trimmed by 10 bases and J by 5 bases, 6 bases remained unmatched. The CDR3 reads CATSDRGDQPQHF. The CDR3 DNA is TGTGCCACCAGCGACAGGGGGGATCAGCCCCAGCATTTT.

This clone was seen a single time. This chain joins TRBV18 and TRBJ2-7; tentatively, D is TRBD2 (6 bases). Trimming removed 2 bases from V and 4 bases from J, with 12 bases in between. The CDR3 sequence is 14 residues long. Germline values: CDR1 KGHSH, CDR2 LQKENI. This chain's CDR3 is CASSPGTDYYEQYF. The CDR3 DNA follows: TGTGCCAGCTCACCAGGGACTGACTATTACGAGCAGTACTTC.